This T cell receptor beta chain was profiled in a study of blood T cell repertoires in COVID-19. Across the whole study: Collection of acute and convalescent COVID-19 samples took place in the United States, Italy and Spain. From T cells, B-cell-depleted T cells, or PBMCs came the material, which was cDNA or gDNA.

V was shortened by 1 base and J by 2 bases, with 9 bases between the two germline ends. CDR1 and CDR2 from the germline V gene are LNHDA and SQIVND (reference sequence). The CDR3 totals 16 residues. The authors' processing: From reference gene primer amplification, estimates of nucleated cell counts were derived. Repertoires were generated with immunoSEQ multiplex PCR, while TCRdb's copy carries only in-frame clones and drops some. Clone size and the V and J calls come from that table; the DNA yielded D and trimming. The data show around 320,000 clones, approximately 90% seen once. Sample: peripheral blood. J is TRBJ2-6 and V is TRBV19; D possibly corresponds to TRBD2 (5 bases). The TCR sequence derives from a man in his late teens or twenties with active or convalescent COVID-19. This CDR3 reads CASSIVFGTGANVLTF. In DNA form, the CDR3 reads TGTGCCAGTAGTATAGTATTCGGGACTGGGGCCAACGTCCTGACTTTC.